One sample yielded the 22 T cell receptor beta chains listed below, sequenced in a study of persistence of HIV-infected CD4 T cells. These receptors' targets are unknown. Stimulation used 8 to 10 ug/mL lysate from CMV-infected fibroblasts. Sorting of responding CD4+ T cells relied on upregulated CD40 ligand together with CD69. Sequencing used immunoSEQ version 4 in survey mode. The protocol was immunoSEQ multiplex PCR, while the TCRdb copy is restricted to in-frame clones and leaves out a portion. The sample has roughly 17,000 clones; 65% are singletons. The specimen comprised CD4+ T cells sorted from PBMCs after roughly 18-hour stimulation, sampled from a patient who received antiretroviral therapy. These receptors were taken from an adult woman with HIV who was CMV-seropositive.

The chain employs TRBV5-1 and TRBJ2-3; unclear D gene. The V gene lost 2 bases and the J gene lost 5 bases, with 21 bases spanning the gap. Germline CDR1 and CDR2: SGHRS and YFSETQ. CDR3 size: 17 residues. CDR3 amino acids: CASSLIASDPTQDTQYF. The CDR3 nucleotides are TGCGCCAGCAGCTTAATCGCCTCCGACCCGACACAAGATACGCAGTATTTT.

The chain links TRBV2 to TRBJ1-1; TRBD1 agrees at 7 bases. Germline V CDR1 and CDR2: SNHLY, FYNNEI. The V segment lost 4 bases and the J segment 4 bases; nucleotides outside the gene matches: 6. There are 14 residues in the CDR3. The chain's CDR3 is CASSVARGGTEAFF. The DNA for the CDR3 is TGTGCCAGCAGTGTAGCCAGGGGGGGCACTGAAGCTTTCTTT.

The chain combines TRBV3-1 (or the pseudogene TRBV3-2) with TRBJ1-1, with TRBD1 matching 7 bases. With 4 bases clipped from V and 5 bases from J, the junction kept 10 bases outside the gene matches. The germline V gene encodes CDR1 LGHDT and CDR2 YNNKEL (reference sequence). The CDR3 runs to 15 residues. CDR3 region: CASSPRYPGQTEAFF. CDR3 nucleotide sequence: TGTGCCAGCAGCCCGAGGTACCCGGGACAGACTGAAGCTTTCTTT.

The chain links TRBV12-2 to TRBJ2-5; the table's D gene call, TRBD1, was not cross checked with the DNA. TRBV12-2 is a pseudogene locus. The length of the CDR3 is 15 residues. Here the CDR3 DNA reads TGTGCAAGTCGCTTAGCTGGACAGGGCTCCGGGACCCAGTACTTC. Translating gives CASRLAGQGSGTQYF.

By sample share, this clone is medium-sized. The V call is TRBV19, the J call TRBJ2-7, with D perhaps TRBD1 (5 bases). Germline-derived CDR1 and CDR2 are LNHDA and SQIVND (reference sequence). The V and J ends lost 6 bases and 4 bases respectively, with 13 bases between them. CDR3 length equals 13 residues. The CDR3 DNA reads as TGTGCCAGTAGAATGACAGAGAATTACGAGCAGTACTTC. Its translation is CASRMTENYEQYF.

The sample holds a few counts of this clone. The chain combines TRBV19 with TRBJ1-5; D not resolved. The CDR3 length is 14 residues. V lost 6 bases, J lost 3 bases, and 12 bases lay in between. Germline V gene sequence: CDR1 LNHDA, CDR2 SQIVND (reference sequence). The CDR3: CASSYSGYNQPQHF. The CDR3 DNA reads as TGTGCCAGTAGCTATAGCGGGTACAATCAGCCCCAGCATTTT.

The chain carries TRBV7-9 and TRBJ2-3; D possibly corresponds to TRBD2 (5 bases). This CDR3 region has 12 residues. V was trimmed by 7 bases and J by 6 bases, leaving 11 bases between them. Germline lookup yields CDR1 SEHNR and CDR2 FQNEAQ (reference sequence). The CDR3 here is CASTREGDTQYF. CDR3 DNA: TGTGCCAGCACCCGGGAAGGGGATACGCAGTATTTT.

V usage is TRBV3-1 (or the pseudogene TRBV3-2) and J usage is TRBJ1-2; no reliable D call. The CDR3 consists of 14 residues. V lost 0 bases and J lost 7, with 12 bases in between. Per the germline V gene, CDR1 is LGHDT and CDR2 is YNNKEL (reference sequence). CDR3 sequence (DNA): TGTGCCAGCAGCCAAGAGGGTAGCCGGCTTGGCTACACCTTC. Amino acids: CASSQEGSRLGYTF.

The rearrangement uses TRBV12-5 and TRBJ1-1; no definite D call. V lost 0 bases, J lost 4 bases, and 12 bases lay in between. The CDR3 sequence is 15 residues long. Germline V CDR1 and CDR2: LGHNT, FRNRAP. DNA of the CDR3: TGTGCTAGTGGTTTGGTACAAGGGCCCGCCACTGAAGCTTTCTTT. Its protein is CASGLVQGPATEAFF.

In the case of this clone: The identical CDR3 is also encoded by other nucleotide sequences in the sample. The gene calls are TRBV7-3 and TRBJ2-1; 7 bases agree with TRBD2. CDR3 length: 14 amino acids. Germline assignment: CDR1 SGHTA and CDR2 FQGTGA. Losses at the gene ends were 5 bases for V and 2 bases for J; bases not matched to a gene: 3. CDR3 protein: CASSLGLAYNEQFF. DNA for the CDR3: TGTGCCAGCAGCCTAGGACTAGCCTACAATGAGCAGTTCTTC.

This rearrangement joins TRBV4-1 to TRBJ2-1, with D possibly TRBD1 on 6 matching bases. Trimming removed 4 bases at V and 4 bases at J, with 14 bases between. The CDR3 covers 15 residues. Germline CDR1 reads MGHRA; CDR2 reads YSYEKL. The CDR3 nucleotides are TGCGCCAGCAGCCCCGGGAACAGGGCGTACAATGAGCAGTTCTTC. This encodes CASSPGNRAYNEQFF.

DNA for the CDR3: TGTGCCAGCAACCGGGGGCCCGGATATGGCTACACCTTC. Its translation is CASNRGPGYGYTF. The chain couples TRBV6-4 to TRBJ1-2; tentatively, D is TRBD1 (6 bases). This CDR3 contains 13 residues. Between the trimmed V and J ends, which lost 7 bases and 5 bases, there was a span of 14 bases. In germline, CDR1 is MRHNA, CDR2 SNTAGT.

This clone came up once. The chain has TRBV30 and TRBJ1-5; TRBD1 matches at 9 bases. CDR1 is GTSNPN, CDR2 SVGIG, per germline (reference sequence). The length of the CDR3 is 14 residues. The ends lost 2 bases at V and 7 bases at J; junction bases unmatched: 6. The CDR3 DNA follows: TGTGCCTGGAGTCGAGGGACAGGGAGACAGCCCCAGCATTTT. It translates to CAWSRGTGRQPQHF.

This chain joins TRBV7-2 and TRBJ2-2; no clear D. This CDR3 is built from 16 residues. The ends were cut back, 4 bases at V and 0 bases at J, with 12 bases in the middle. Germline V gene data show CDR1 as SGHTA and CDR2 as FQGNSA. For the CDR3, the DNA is TGTGCCAGCAGCTCAATCCTTCAGGCGAACACCGGGGAGCTGTTTTTT. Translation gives CASSSILQANTGELFF.

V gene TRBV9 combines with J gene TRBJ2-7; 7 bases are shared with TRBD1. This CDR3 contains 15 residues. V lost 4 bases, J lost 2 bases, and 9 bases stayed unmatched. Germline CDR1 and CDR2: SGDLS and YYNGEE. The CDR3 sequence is CASSRQQGPTYEQYF. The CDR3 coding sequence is TGTGCCAGCAGCAGACAACAGGGGCCGACCTACGAGCAGTACTTC.

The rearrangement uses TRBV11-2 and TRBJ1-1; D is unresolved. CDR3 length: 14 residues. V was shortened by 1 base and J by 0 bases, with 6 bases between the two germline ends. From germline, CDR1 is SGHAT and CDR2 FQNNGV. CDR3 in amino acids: CASSLGPVNTEAFF. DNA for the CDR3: TGTGCCAGCAGCTTAGGTCCAGTGAACACTGAAGCTTTCTTT.

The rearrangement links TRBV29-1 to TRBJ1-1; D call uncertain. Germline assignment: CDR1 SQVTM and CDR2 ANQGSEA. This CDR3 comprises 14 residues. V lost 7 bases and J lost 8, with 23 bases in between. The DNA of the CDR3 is TGCAGCGGCTATTCCGCCTTGGGTGGCGGAGAAGCTTTCTTT. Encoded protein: CSGYSALGGGEAFF.

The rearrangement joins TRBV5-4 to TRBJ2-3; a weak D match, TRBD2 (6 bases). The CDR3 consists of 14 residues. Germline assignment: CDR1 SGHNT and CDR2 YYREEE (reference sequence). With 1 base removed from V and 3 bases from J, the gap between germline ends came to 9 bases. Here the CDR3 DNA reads TGTGCCAGCAGCTTGTTGGGGGGAACAGATACGCAGTATTTT. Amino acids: CASSLLGGTDTQYF.

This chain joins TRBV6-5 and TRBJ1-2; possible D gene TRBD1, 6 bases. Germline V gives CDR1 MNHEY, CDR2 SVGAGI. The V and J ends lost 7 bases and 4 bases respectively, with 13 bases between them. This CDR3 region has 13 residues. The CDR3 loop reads CASNRGPGYGYTF. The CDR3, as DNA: TGTGCCAGCAATCGGGGGCCTGGCTATGGCTACACCTTC.

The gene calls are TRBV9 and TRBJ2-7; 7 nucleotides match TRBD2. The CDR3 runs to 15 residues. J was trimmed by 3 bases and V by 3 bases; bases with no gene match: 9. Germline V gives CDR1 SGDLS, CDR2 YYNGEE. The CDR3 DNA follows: TGTGCCAGCAGCGGGGGAGGGGCGGCAAACTACGAGCAGTACTTC. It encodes CASSGGGAANYEQYF. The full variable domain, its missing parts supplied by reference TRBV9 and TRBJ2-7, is DSGVTQTPKHLITATGQRVTLRCSPRSGDLSVYWYQQSLDQGLQFLIQYYNGEERAKGNILERFSAQQFPDLHSELNLSSLELGDSALYFCASSGGGAANYEQYFGPGTRLTVT.

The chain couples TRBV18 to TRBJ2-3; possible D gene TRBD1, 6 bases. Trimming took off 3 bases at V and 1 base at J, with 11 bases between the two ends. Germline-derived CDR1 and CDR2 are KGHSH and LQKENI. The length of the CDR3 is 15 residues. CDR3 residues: CASSPGRGRTDTQYF. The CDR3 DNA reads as TGTGCCAGCTCACCGGGCAGGGGCCGCACAGATACGCAGTATTTT.

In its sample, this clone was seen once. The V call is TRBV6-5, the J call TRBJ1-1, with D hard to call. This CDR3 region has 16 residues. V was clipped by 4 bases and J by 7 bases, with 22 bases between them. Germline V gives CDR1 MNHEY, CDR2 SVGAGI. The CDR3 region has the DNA TGTGCCAGCAGTTTCTTCTACAGCGACGCGATTGGTGAAGCTTTCTTT. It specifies CASSFFYSDAIGEAFF.